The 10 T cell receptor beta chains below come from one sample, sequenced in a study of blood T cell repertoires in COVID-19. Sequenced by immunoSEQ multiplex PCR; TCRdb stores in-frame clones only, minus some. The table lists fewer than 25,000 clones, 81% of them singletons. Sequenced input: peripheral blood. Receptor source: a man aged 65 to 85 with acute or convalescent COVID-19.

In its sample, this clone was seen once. This CDR3 is CASSTGQDPYQPQHF. The CDR3 bases are TGTGCCAGCAGTACAGGACAGGACCCGTATCAGCCCCAGCATTTT. V and J are TRBV9 and TRBJ1-5; 7 nucleotides line up with TRBD1. CDR1 and CDR2 (germline): SGDLS, YYNGEE. J lost 5 bases, V lost 5 bases, and 10 bases had no gene match. This CDR3 spans 15 amino acids.

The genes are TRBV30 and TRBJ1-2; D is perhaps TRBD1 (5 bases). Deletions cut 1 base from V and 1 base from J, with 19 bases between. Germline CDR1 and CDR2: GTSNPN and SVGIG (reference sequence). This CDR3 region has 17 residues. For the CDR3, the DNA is TGTGCCTGGAGTGGTGGGCTTTCCCCAGACAGTAACTATGGCTACACCTTC. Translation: CAWSGGLSPDSNYGYTF.

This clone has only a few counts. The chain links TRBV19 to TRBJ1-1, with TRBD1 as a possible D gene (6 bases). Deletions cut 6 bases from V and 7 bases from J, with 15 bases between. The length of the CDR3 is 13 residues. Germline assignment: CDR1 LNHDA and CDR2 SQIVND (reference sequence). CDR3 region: CASRTGLTGEAFF. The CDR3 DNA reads TGTGCCAGTAGGACAGGTTTAACGGGTGAAGCTTTCTTT.

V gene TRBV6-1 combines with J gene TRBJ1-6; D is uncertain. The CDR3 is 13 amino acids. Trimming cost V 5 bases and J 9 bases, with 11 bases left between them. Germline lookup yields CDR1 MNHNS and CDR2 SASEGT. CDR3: CASSYWRGSPLHF. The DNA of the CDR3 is TGTGCCAGCAGTTATTGGAGAGGTTCACCCCTCCACTTT.

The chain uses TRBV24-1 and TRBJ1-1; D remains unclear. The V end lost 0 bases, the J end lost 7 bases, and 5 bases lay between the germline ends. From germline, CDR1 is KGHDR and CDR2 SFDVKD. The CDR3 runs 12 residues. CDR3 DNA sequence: TGTGCCACCAGTGATTTGCACGGTGAAGCTTTCTTT. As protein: CATSDLHGEAFF.

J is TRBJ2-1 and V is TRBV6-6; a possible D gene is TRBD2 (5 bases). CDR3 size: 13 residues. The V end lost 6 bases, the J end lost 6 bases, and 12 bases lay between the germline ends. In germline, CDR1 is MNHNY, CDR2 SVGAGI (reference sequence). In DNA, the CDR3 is TGTGCCAGCAGGCGTGGCGGGTCCAATGAGCAGTTCTTC. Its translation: CASRRGGSNEQFF.

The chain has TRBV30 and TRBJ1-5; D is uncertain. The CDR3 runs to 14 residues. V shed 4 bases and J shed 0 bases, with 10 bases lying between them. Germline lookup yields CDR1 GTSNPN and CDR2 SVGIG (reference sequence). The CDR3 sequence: CAWTLGTSNQPQHF. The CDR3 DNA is TGTGCCTGGACGTTGGGCACTAGCAATCAGCCCCAGCATTTT.

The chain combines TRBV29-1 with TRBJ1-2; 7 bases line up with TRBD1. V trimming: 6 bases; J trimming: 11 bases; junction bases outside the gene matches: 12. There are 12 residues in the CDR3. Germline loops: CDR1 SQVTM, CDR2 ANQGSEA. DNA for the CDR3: TGCAGCGTAGATACAGGGGAAAGGGAGTACACCTTC. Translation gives CSVDTGEREYTF.

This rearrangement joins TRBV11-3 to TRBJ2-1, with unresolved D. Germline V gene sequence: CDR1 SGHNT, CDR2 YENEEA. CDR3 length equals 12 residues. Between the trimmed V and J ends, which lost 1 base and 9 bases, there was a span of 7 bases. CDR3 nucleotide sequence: TGTGCCAGCAGCTTAGCCCGTTCTGAGCAGTTCTTC. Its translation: CASSLARSEQFF.

The CDR3 spells CSVDGTGGNTGELFF. DNA of the CDR3: TGCAGCGTTGACGGGACAGGGGGGAACACCGGGGAGCTGTTTTTT. V gene TRBV29-1 combines with J gene TRBJ2-2, with 11 positions matching TRBD1. Germline CDR1 SQVTM, CDR2 ANQGSEA. There are 15 residues in the CDR3. V was clipped by 3 bases and J by 1 base; unmatched bases: 1.